The 29 T cell receptor beta chains below were found in one sample sequenced in a study of blood T cell repertoires in COVID-19. The assay was immunoSEQ multiplex PCR, and TCRdb's table has in-frame clones only and misses some. The sample yields 160,000 or so clones, approximately 88% seen once. What was sequenced was peripheral blood. Every receptor here comes from a man in his 60s with acute or convalescent COVID-19.

The genes are TRBV24-1 and TRBJ2-5; 12 positions agree with TRBD2. CDR3 length equals 15 residues. Germline CDR1 reads KGHDR; CDR2 reads SFDVKD. V shed 4 bases and J 2 bases; nucleotides not matched to a gene: 1. This CDR3 is CATSDLAGGQETQYF. The CDR3 DNA reads as TGTGCCACCAGTGACCTAGCGGGGGGGCAAGAGACCCAGTACTTC.

The chain recombines TRBV5-1 with TRBJ1-2; 9 bases line up with TRBD1. Germline values: CDR1 SGHRS, CDR2 YFSETQ. The CDR3 is 13 residues long. With V trimmed by 0 bases and J by 6 bases, 0 bases remained unmatched. Written as DNA, the CDR3 is TGCGCCAGCAGCTTGGGGGACAGGGATGGCTACACCTTC. It yields the protein CASSLGDRDGYTF.

This sequence joins TRBV6-5 and TRBJ1-5, with 8 bases identical to TRBD1. Germline assignment: CDR1 MNHEY and CDR2 SVGAGI. The trim removed 4 bases at V and 7 bases at J, leaving 6 bases unmatched. The CDR3 is 14 residues long. Written as DNA, the CDR3 is TGTGCCAGCAGTTTTCGGACAGGGCTACAGCCCCAGCATTTT. Its protein product is CASSFRTGLQPQHF.

The chain couples TRBV4-1 to TRBJ1-2; D unclear. The CDR3 is made up of 15 amino acids. The germline gives CDR1 MGHRA, CDR2 YSYEKL. V lost 0 bases to trimming and J lost 5 bases, with 13 bases between them. The CDR3 region has the DNA TGCGCCAGCAGCCAAGATATGATAGGAGGTTATGGCTACACCTTC. This encodes CASSQDMIGGYGYTF.

V and J are TRBV27 and TRBJ2-7, with 9 positions matching TRBD1. Trimming cost V 0 bases and J 8 bases; bases outside gene matches: 14. The CDR3 sequence is 17 residues long. Germline lookup yields CDR1 MNHEY and CDR2 SMNVEV (reference sequence). CDR3: CASSLSPDRGVPTQQYF. The CDR3 DNA reads as TGTGCCAGCAGTTTATCACCGGACAGGGGCGTTCCTACTCAGCAGTACTTC.

The V gene is TRBV4-3, the J gene TRBJ1-2; unclear D gene. This CDR3 comprises 17 residues. CDR1 is LGHNA, CDR2 YSLEER, per germline. The V end was cut by 2 bases, the J end by 4 bases, with 20 bases between. CDR3 in amino acids: CASSQYTGPGGVYGYTF. In nucleotides, the CDR3 is TGCGCCAGCAGCCAATATACCGGACCGGGCGGGGTCTATGGCTACACCTTC.

The sample holds one count of this clone. The chain is built from TRBV10-3 and TRBJ2-7; 11 bases are a match to TRBD1. V lost 3 bases to trimming and J lost 6 bases; unmatched junction nucleotides: 10. The CDR3 covers 16 residues. Germline V lookup: CDR1 ENHRY, CDR2 SYGVKD. CDR3 region: CAISERLGQGVFEQYF. As DNA, the CDR3 is TGTGCCATCAGTGAAAGACTGGGACAGGGGGTATTCGAGCAGTACTTC.

This clone occurred once. The chain couples TRBV7-2 to TRBJ1-1, with D tentatively TRBD1 (5 bases). Germline CDR1 and CDR2: SGHTA and FQGNSA. Trimming left V 5 bases short and J 1 base short, with 14 bases between. The CDR3 extends over 15 amino acids. CDR3 loop: CASSVKGQGNTEAFF. CDR3 nucleotide sequence: TGTGCCAGCAGCGTAAAGGGTCAGGGGAACACTGAAGCTTTCTTT.

The chain uses TRBV4-3 and TRBJ2-2, with D maybe TRBD2 (7 bases). The V gene's germline CDR1 is LGHNA and CDR2 YSLEER. The CDR3 totals 15 residues. Trimming pared 0 bases from V and 6 bases from J, leaving 11 bases between. Here the CDR3 DNA reads TGCGCCAGCAGCCAAGAGCGGGGGCTAGCCGGGGAGCTGTTTTTT. Protein product: CASSQERGLAGELFF.

The gene calls are TRBV7-9 and TRBJ2-2; D gene unclear. V was cut by 10 bases and J by 8 bases, with 14 bases left in between. CDR3 length: 12 amino acids. Per the germline V gene, CDR1 is SEHNR and CDR2 is FQNEAQ (reference sequence). The CDR3 sequence is CATPTKEGELFF. DNA of the CDR3: TGTGCCACCCCGACAAAGGAAGGGGAGCTGTTTTTT.

The chain carries TRBV7-9 and TRBJ1-4; TRBD1 might be the D (5 bases). The ends were cut back, 1 base at V and 7 bases at J, with 13 bases in the middle. This CDR3 is 15 amino acids long. Germline V gene sequence: CDR1 SEHNR, CDR2 FQNEAQ (reference sequence). The DNA of the CDR3 is TGTGCCAGCAGCTTAGGCAGGGAGGTCGTTGAAAAACTGTTTTTT. Translating gives CASSLGREVVEKLFF.

This chain links TRBV25-1 with TRBJ1-1; D unresolved. The CDR3 has 15 amino acids. CDR1 MGHDK and CDR2 SYGVNS come from the germline V gene. V dropped 4 bases and J dropped 1 base, with 13 bases sitting between them. The CDR3 nucleotides are TGTGCCAGCAGTGTACAGCTCTACGGGAACACTGAAGCTTTCTTT. It yields the protein CASSVQLYGNTEAFF.

The chain couples TRBV5-7 to TRBJ2-7, with TRBD2 matching 15 bases. TRBV5-7 falls under the ORF class, with uncertain function. The CDR3 has 15 residues. Trimming took 4 bases from V and 3 from J; bases not matched to a gene: 2. In DNA, the CDR3 is TGTGCCAGCAGCCAGGGACTAGCGGGGGGCTACGAGCAGTACTTC. Protein sequence: CASSQGLAGGYEQYF.

The J gene is TRBJ1-5, the V gene TRBV6-2 or TRBV6-3; D remains unclear. The germline CDR1 and CDR2 sequences are MNHEY and SVGEGT. CDR3 length: 12 amino acids. V was pared by 4 bases and J by 7 bases, with 8 bases between. The CDR3 protein is CASSSFRQPQHF. The CDR3 bases are TGTGCCAGCAGTTCCTTCCGGCAGCCCCAGCATTTT.

This sequence joins TRBV3-1 (or the pseudogene TRBV3-2) and TRBJ2-2, with TRBD1 as a possible D gene (6 bases). The length of the CDR3 is 19 residues. The germline V gene encodes CDR1 LGHDT and CDR2 YNNKEL (reference sequence). Trimming stripped 3 bases from V and 5 bases from J, with 25 bases between. The CDR3 reads CASSQGIFWGQLSTGELFF. In DNA, the CDR3 is TGTGCCAGCAGCCAGGGGATCTTTTGGGGACAACTAAGTACCGGGGAGCTGTTTTTT.

The chain is built from TRBV12-3 or TRBV12-4 and TRBJ1-2; tentatively, D is TRBD1 (5 bases). The CDR3 has 13 residues. The V end was cut by 2 bases, the J end by 4 bases, with 8 bases between. CDR3 loop: CASSLSGIYGYTF. The CDR3 region has the DNA TGTGCCAGCAGTTTATCAGGGATCTATGGCTACACCTTC.

The chain is built from TRBV9 and TRBJ2-1, with 8 bases identical to TRBD2. J was trimmed by 4 bases and V by 1 base; bases with no gene match: 7. This CDR3 comprises 16 residues. Germline loops: CDR1 SGDLS, CDR2 YYNGEE. The CDR3 nucleotides are TGTGCCAGCAGCGTATGGGGCGGGGGGTTGTACAATGAGCAGTTCTTC. Residues: CASSVWGGGLYNEQFF.

The V call is TRBV5-5, the J call TRBJ1-3, with 12 positions matching TRBD1. Unmatched junction bases numbered 1, after V lost 3 bases and J lost 3 bases. Per germline, CDR1 SGHKS and CDR2 YYEKEE (reference sequence). CDR3 length equals 15 residues. The DNA of the CDR3 is TGTGCCAGCAGCTGGGACAGGGGGCGTGGAAACACCATATATTTT. It specifies CASSWDRGRGNTIYF.

This chain uses TRBV2 with TRBJ2-1; D ambiguous. V shed 3 bases and J shed 0 bases, with 15 bases lying between them. This CDR3 contains 17 residues. The V gene's germline CDR1 is SNHLY and CDR2 FYNNEI. The CDR3 region is CASSESKYLSSYNEQFF. The CDR3 nucleotides read TGTGCCAGCAGTGAGTCGAAGTACCTGAGCTCCTACAATGAGCAGTTCTTC.

V and J are TRBV2 and TRBJ1-2, with no clear D. Per the germline V gene, CDR1 is SNHLY and CDR2 is FYNNEI. The CDR3 length is 10 residues. V was trimmed by 6 bases and J by 8 bases, leaving 7 bases between them. The CDR3 is CASRDGGYTF. In DNA form, the CDR3 reads TGTGCCAGCAGAGACGGGGGCTACACCTTC. Filled out from reference TRBV2 and TRBJ1-2, the complete variable domain reads EPEVTQTPSHQVTQMGQEVILRCVPISNHLYFYWYRQILGQKVEFLVSFYNNEISEKSEIFDDQFSVERPDGSNFTLKIRSTKLEDSAMYFCASRDGGYTFGSGTRLTVV.

The rearrangement joins TRBV7-9 to TRBJ2-5, with 14 bases aligning to TRBD2. The ends lost 5 bases at V and 5 bases at J; junction bases unmatched: 7. CDR1 and CDR2 (germline): SEHNR, FQNEAQ (reference sequence). The CDR3 totals 16 residues. CDR3 region: CASSPGLAGGSETQYF. CDR3 nucleotides: TGTGCCAGCAGCCCAGGACTAGCGGGGGGTTCGGAGACCCAGTACTTC.

The chain recombines TRBV10-1 with TRBJ2-1; possibly TRBD2 for D (6 bases). V was cut by 0 bases and J by 0 bases, with 21 bases left in between. From germline, CDR1 is WNHNN and CDR2 SYGVQD (reference sequence). The CDR3 spans 20 residues. CDR3 in amino acids: CASSESRGAARKSSYNEQFF. The DNA of the CDR3 is TGCGCCAGCAGTGAGTCACGCGGGGCTGCCCGCAAAAGCTCCTACAATGAGCAGTTCTTC.

V is TRBV18 and J is TRBJ2-1; 8 bases map to TRBD2. The CDR3 is 17 amino acids. From germline, CDR1 is KGHSH and CDR2 LQKENI. The J segment lost 0 bases and the V segment lost 3 bases, leaving 7 bases of the junction unmatched. The CDR3 reads CASSPGAGGTSYNEQFF. The DNA of the CDR3 is TGTGCCAGCTCACCGGGGGCGGGAGGAACCTCCTACAATGAGCAGTTCTTC.

This clone is a singleton in its sample. The chain is built from TRBV30 and TRBJ2-7; D not resolved. This CDR3 is 14 amino acids long. The germline V gene encodes CDR1 GTSNPN and CDR2 SVGIG (reference sequence). The V end was cut by 2 bases, the J end by 0 bases, with 11 bases between. This chain's CDR3 is CAWSSSEYSYEQYF. The CDR3 nucleotides are TGTGCCTGGAGTTCGAGTGAATACTCCTACGAGCAGTACTTC. Full variable domain (missing parts from reference TRBV30 and TRBJ2-7): SQTIHQWPATLVQPVGSPLSLECTVEGTSNPNLYWYRQAAGRGLQLLFYSVGIGQISSEVPQNLSASRPQDRQFILSSKKLLLSDSGFYLCAWSSSEYSYEQYFGPGTRLTVT.

Concerning this clone itself: This same CDR3 is encoded by further DNA sequences in the sample. J is TRBJ2-5 and V is TRBV3-1 (or the pseudogene TRBV3-2); no clear D. The CDR3 contains 11 residues. The V gene lost 3 bases and the J gene lost 5 bases, with 4 bases spanning the gap. Germline assignment: CDR1 LGHDT and CDR2 YNNKEL (reference sequence). Here the CDR3 reads CASSQAETQYF. In DNA form, the CDR3 reads TGTGCCAGCAGCCAGGCTGAGACCCAGTACTTC.

The chain is built from TRBV27 and TRBJ2-7, with TRBD1 matching 9 bases. With 9 bases clipped from V and 3 bases from J, the junction kept 12 bases outside the gene matches. Germline V gene data show CDR1 as MNHEY and CDR2 as SMNVEV (reference sequence). The length of the CDR3 is 15 residues. The CDR3 region is CASSRPGQGFYEQYF. The CDR3 bases are TGTGCCAGTTCAAGACCGGGACAGGGATTCTACGAGCAGTACTTC.

This chain links TRBV9 with TRBJ2-5; no firm D call. Looked up from germline, CDR1 is SGDLS and CDR2 is YYNGEE. The V end lost 1 base, the J end lost 1 base, and 8 bases lay between the germline ends. The CDR3 is 14 residues long. As DNA, the CDR3 is TGTGCCAGCAGCGTAAATTACGGCCAAGAGACCCAGTACTTC. Protein sequence: CASSVNYGQETQYF.

The rearrangement links TRBV10-3 to TRBJ2-3, with D possibly being TRBD1 (8 bases). Germline V gives CDR1 ENHRY, CDR2 SYGVKD. V was clipped by 3 bases and J by 5 bases, with 15 bases between them. There are 15 residues in the CDR3. CDR3: CAISEAGTGRDTQYF. As DNA, the CDR3 is TGTGCCATCAGTGAAGCGGGGACAGGCCGAGATACGCAGTATTTT.

The V gene is TRBV5-1, the J gene TRBJ2-3; the D is unclear. The CDR3 consists of 14 residues. The germline V and J ends were trimmed by 7 bases and 5 bases, with 17 bases remaining between them. Germline V gene lookup returns CDR1 SGHRS and CDR2 YFSETQ. CDR3 sequence (DNA): TGCGCCAGCCGCCAACGAGACAATTTAGATACGCAGTATTTT. Protein: CASRQRDNLDTQYF.